A single sample is the source of the 15 T cell receptor beta chains below, sequenced in a study of PD-1 blockade in mismatch repair-deficient tumors. The repertoire was sequenced with immunoSEQ multiplex PCR; TCRdb's copy has only in-frame clones and lacks some. This table has about 60,000 clones, around 88% appearing once. The sample consisted of peripheral blood, taken 52 weeks after starting pembrolizumab. The source is an adult with mismatch repair-deficient cancer.

This chain joins TRBV28 and TRBJ2-7; D is perhaps TRBD2 (5 bases). V lost 6 bases, J lost 1 base, and 16 bases lay in between. Germline values: CDR1 MDHEN, CDR2 SYDVKM. There are 15 residues in the CDR3. The CDR3 sequence is CASRRELGGSYEQYF. CDR3 DNA: TGTGCCAGCAGGCGAGAACTAGGCGGGTCCTACGAGCAGTACTTC. The full variable domain, in which reference TRBV28 and TRBJ2-7 provide the parts outside the CDR3, is DVKVTQSSRYLVKRTGEKVFLECVQDMDHENMFWYRQDPGLGLRLIYFSYDVKMKEKGDIPEGYSVSREKKERFSLILESASTNQTSMYLCASRRELGGSYEQYFGPGTRLTVT.

V usage is TRBV30 and J usage is TRBJ2-3; 11 nucleotides match TRBD2. CDR1 is GTSNPN and CDR2 is SVGIG in the germline V gene (reference sequence). The CDR3 sequence is 15 residues long. V shed 2 bases and J 6 bases; nucleotides not matched to a gene: 7. The CDR3, as DNA: TGTGCCTGGAGTTTAGCGGGAGGGCCCAAGGATACGCAGTATTTT. It codes for CAWSLAGGPKDTQYF.

This clone was counted between two and nine times. The chain recombines TRBV10-3 with TRBJ2-7; the match to TRBD1 covers 8 bases. V shed 9 bases, J shed 2 bases, and the junction held 3 bases outside the gene matches. The CDR3 contains 12 residues. Germline CDR1 reads ENHRY; CDR2 reads SYGVKD. CDR3 region: CAIGTGAYEQYF. The CDR3, as DNA: TGTGCCATAGGGACAGGAGCCTACGAGCAGTACTTC.

The chain recombines TRBV14 with TRBJ1-1; D possibly corresponds to TRBD1 (5 bases). With 1 base removed from V and 4 bases from J, the gap between germline ends came to 19 bases. The CDR3 extends over 17 amino acids. The germline CDR1 and CDR2 sequences are SGHDN and FVKESK. The CDR3 nucleotides are TGTGCCAGCAGCCAAGGGAGATCAGGAACCGGGGGCACTGAAGCTTTCTTT. This sequence encodes CASSQGRSGTGGTEAFF.

V is TRBV10-1 and J is TRBJ2-6; D not resolved. The V end was cut by 2 bases, the J end by 8 bases, with 4 bases between. Looked up from germline, CDR1 is WNHNN and CDR2 is SYGVQD (reference sequence). The CDR3 consists of 12 residues. CDR3 in DNA: TGCGCCAGCAGTGAGGGAACCAACGTCCTGACTTTC. Encoded protein: CASSEGTNVLTF.

This chain connects TRBV7-8 to TRBJ2-2; no firm D call. Germline-derived CDR1 and CDR2 are SGHVS and FQNEAQ. There are 13 residues in the CDR3. Trimming cost V 0 bases and J 7 bases, with 6 bases left between them. Here the CDR3 DNA reads TGTGCCAGCAGCTTAGCTGGGATCGGGGAGCTGTTTTTT. Amino acids: CASSLAGIGELFF.

This chain joins TRBV11-1 and TRBJ2-5; possible D gene TRBD1, 5 bases. Trimming shortened V by 5 bases and J by 2 bases, and 15 bases separated the two germline ends. Germline V gene sequence: CDR1 SGHAT, CDR2 FQDESV (reference sequence). This CDR3 spans 15 amino acids. Here the CDR3 DNA reads TGTGCCAGCAGCAGCAGGGCTAGGAAACAAGAGACCCAGTACTTC. Translating gives CASSSRARKQETQYF.

V gene TRBV19 combines with J gene TRBJ2-1; D is perhaps TRBD2 (6 bases). Germline assignment: CDR1 LNHDA and CDR2 SQIVND (reference sequence). CDR3 length: 15 residues. The germline V and J ends were trimmed by 3 bases and 8 bases, with 17 bases remaining between them. CDR3 in amino acids: CASSITPSGVHEQFF. The CDR3 nucleotides are TGTGCCAGTAGTATTACCCCCTCGGGGGTCCATGAGCAGTTCTTC.

This chain joins TRBV27 and TRBJ1-2; D remains unclear. From germline, CDR1 is MNHEY and CDR2 SMNVEV (reference sequence). This CDR3 is 15 amino acids long. V was clipped by 8 bases and J by 4 bases, with 20 bases between them. CDR3 DNA sequence: TGTGCCAGCGGGCCGTTGACACCTTTAGGCTATGGCTACACCTTC. Translated: CASGPLTPLGYGYTF.

The chain has TRBV27 and TRBJ1-5, with no clear D. CDR3 size: 15 residues. V dropped 6 bases and J dropped 5 bases, with 17 bases sitting between them. CDR1 MNHEY and CDR2 SMNVEV come from the germline V gene (reference sequence). The CDR3 DNA reads as TGTGCCAGCAGGCCCGGCCGGGGAATTCATCAGCCCCAGCATTTT. Translated: CASRPGRGIHQPQHF.

This chain uses TRBV12-5 with TRBJ1-1; D is uncertain. Germline V CDR1 and CDR2: LGHNT, FRNRAP. Trimming shortened V by 6 bases and J by 3 bases, and 11 bases separated the two germline ends. This CDR3 contains 13 residues. The CDR3 DNA reads TGTGCTAGTGGCCTCGAAAGGGACACTGAAGCTTTCTTT. Translated, it gives CASGLERDTEAFF.

This clone has only a few counts. The gene calls are TRBV11-3 and TRBJ2-3, with a tentative D call TRBD2 (5 bases). CDR1 and CDR2 from the germline V gene are SGHNT and YENEEA. The CDR3 extends over 16 amino acids. V gave up 5 bases and J gave up 0 bases, with 15 bases separating them. CDR3 protein: CASSRGISPSTDTQYF. The CDR3 bases are TGTGCCAGCAGCAGAGGGATCTCCCCTAGCACAGATACGCAGTATTTT.

In regard to this clone: Other DNA sequences within the sample encode an identical CDR3. The chain combines TRBV6-5 with TRBJ2-7, with 7 bases that match TRBD1. Germline-derived CDR1 and CDR2 are MNHEY and SVGAGI. After removal of 2 bases from V and 3 bases from J, the junction contained 4 bases not matched to a gene. The CDR3 contains 14 residues. Here the CDR3 DNA reads TGTGCCAGCAGTTACAGCAGGGGGATCTACGAGCAGTACTTC. This sequence encodes CASSYSRGIYEQYF.

The rearrangement uses TRBV4-1 and TRBJ2-3; maybe TRBD1 (6 bases). Trimming stripped 5 bases from V and 2 bases from J, with 14 bases between. Germline CDR1 MGHRA, CDR2 YSYEKL. CDR3 length equals 15 residues. CDR3 coding DNA: TGCGCCAGCAGCGACCTGGGACATTCCACAGATACGCAGTATTTT. Its protein is CASSDLGHSTDTQYF.

The chain links TRBV28 to TRBJ2-7; 8 bases match TRBD1. CDR1 is MDHEN, CDR2 SYDVKM, per germline. The trim removed 4 bases at V and 0 bases at J, leaving 8 bases unmatched. The CDR3 has 16 residues. The CDR3 sequence is CASSSDDRGRSYEQYF. The CDR3 coding sequence is TGTGCCAGCAGTTCCGACGACAGGGGACGCTCCTACGAGCAGTACTTC.